The 21 T cell receptor beta chains below all came from one sample that was sequenced in a study of cytomegalovirus exposure and HLA in healthy donors. 13 Jbeta primers and 60 Vbeta primers were used for the PCR. Profiled with immunoSEQ multiplex PCR; TCRdb holds only in-frame clones, not every one. Of some 120,000 clones listed, over 60% are singletons. The specimen was PBMCs. The receptors were gathered from a middle-aged man in good health and CMV-seronegative.

Note on this clone: One end of the junction does not line up with germline, which may come from a read error. The CDR3 bases are TGTGCTAGTGCTTTGGACAGAAACACTGAAGCTTTCTTT. It specifies CASALDRNTEAFF. The rearrangement links TRBV12-5 to TRBJ1-1; D may be TRBD1 (6 bases). Germline CDR1 is LGHNT and CDR2 is FRNRAP. The CDR3 spans 13 residues. Full variable domain (outside the CDR3, taken from reference TRBV12-5 and TRBJ1-1): DARVTQTPRHKVTEMGQEVTMRCQPILGHNTVFWYRQTMMQGLELLAYFRNRAPLDDSGMPKDRFSAEMPDATLATLKIQPSEPRDSAVYFCASALDRNTEAFFGQGTRLTVV.

This sequence joins TRBV11-2 and TRBJ1-1; 8 bases map to TRBD1. Germline V lookup: CDR1 SGHAT, CDR2 FQNNGV. The CDR3 spans 13 residues. V shed 5 bases and J 8 bases; nucleotides not matched to a gene: 7. The CDR3 protein is CASSVIRTGEAFF. The CDR3 region has the DNA TGTGCCAGCAGCGTAATACGGACAGGGGAAGCTTTCTTT.

V gene TRBV9 combines with J gene TRBJ2-5; 7 bases align to TRBD2. The CDR3 extends over 14 amino acids. Germline CDR1 and CDR2: SGDLS and YYNGEE. The V segment lost 3 bases and the J segment 1 base; nucleotides outside the gene matches: 3. CDR3 in DNA: TGTGCCAGCAGCGCTTCGGGGGGCCAAGAGACCCAGTACTTC. Translating it yields CASSASGGQETQYF.

The chain recombines TRBV29-1 with TRBJ1-6; TRBD1 agrees at 8 bases. The CDR3 runs 14 residues. CDR1 is SQVTM and CDR2 is ANQGSEA in the germline V gene. V shed 6 bases, J shed 8 bases, and the junction held 9 bases outside the gene matches. The chain's CDR3 is CSVQMTTGDSPLHF. In nucleotides, the CDR3 is TGCAGCGTCCAGATGACGACAGGGGATTCACCCCTCCACTTT.

This chain links TRBV4-2 with TRBJ2-5; TRBD2 matches 11 bases. The CDR3 sequence is 17 residues long. V trimming: 0 bases; J trimming: 2 bases; junction bases outside the gene matches: 5. Germline V gene data show CDR1 as LGHNA and CDR2 as YNFKEQ. CDR3 DNA: TGTGCCAGCAGCCAAGATAGCGGGGGGGCCCGGCAAGAGACCCAGTACTTC. Translating it yields CASSQDSGGARQETQYF.

This chain uses TRBV28 with TRBJ1-3; no clear D gene. CDR1 is MDHEN, CDR2 SYDVKM, per germline. Trimming took off 4 bases at V and 3 bases at J, with 10 bases between the two ends. The CDR3 runs to 14 residues. As DNA, the CDR3 is TGTGCCAGCAGTTCCCCCCACAGTGGAAACACCATATATTTT. Protein: CASSSPHSGNTIYF.

This clone has a handful of counts. This chain joins TRBV7-9 and TRBJ1-5; 8 bases fit TRBD1. V gave up 8 bases and J gave up 5 bases; unmatched junction bases: 2. Germline V lookup: CDR1 SEHNR, CDR2 FQNEAQ (reference sequence). The CDR3 covers 12 residues. CDR3 sequence reads: CASGTGYQPQHF. The CDR3 DNA reads as TGTGCCAGCGGGACAGGATATCAGCCCCAGCATTTT.

This clone has only a few counts. CDR3 nucleotides: TGTGCCAGCAGCGGCCGCGGTTTACAAGAGACCCAGTACTTC. Translated: CASSGRGLQETQYF. The chain is built from TRBV11-1 and TRBJ2-5; D is ambiguous. Looked up from germline, CDR1 is SGHAT and CDR2 is FQDESV (reference sequence). With 5 bases removed from V and 2 bases from J, the gap between germline ends came to 12 bases. CDR3 size: 14 residues. Combining the CDR3 with reference TRBV11-1 and TRBJ2-5 gives the whole variable domain EAEVAQSPRYKITEKSQAVAFWCDPISGHATLYWYRQILGQGPELLVQFQDESVVDDSQLPKDRFSAERLKGVDSTLKIQPAELGDSAMYLCASSGRGLQETQYFGPGTRLLVL.

The gene calls are TRBV5-4 and TRBJ2-1, with D tentatively TRBD1 (5 bases). Trimming took off 1 base at V and 1 base at J, with 9 bases between the two ends. This CDR3 is 15 amino acids long. Per the germline V gene, CDR1 is SGHNT and CDR2 is YYREEE (reference sequence). The CDR3 reads CASSLPDSSYNEQFF. Written as DNA, the CDR3 is TGTGCCAGCAGCTTGCCCGACAGTTCCTACAATGAGCAGTTCTTC.

The rearrangement joins TRBV7-7 to TRBJ1-1; D is possibly TRBD1 (5 bases). Deletions cut 5 bases from V and 10 bases from J, with 17 bases between. CDR3 length: 13 residues. Per germline, CDR1 SSHAT and CDR2 FNYEAQ (reference sequence). CDR3 bases: TGTGCCAGCAGCCCCCAGCCAGGTGGGGCAGCTTTCTTT. Protein: CASSPQPGGAAFF.

This clone was observed a handful of times. The chain has TRBV6-5 and TRBJ1-2; D is possibly TRBD1 (5 bases). V was trimmed by 5 bases and J by 2 bases, leaving 15 bases between them. Germline loops: CDR1 MNHEY, CDR2 SVGAGI. The CDR3 sequence is 15 residues long. CDR3 nucleotides: TGTGCCAGCAGTACGGACATCCTGGGAAACTATGGCTACACCTTC. It specifies CASSTDILGNYGYTF.

The V call is TRBV5-6, the J call TRBJ1-2; 12 nucleotides line up with TRBD1. The CDR3 spans 16 residues. Germline CDR1 reads SGHDT; CDR2 reads YYEEEE. V dropped 0 bases and J dropped 7; count of bases not matched to a gene: 7. CDR3 DNA sequence: TGTGCCAGCAGCTTGGCCCCGGGACAGGGGGCTGGTGGCTACACCTTC. Amino acids: CASSLAPGQGAGGYTF.

On this clone: At one of its ends the junction is not consistent with the germline gene, which may arise from a read error. The rearrangement links TRBV7-9 to TRBJ2-7; a possible D gene is TRBD2 (5 bases). From germline, CDR1 is SEHNR and CDR2 FQNEAQ (reference sequence). This CDR3 has 12 residues. The CDR3 coding sequence is TGTTCCAGCAGCCCCGGGGAGCAGAAGCAGTACTTC. Residues: CSSSPGEQKQYF.

This sequence joins TRBV19 and TRBJ2-7; no definite D call. CDR3 length equals 12 residues. V lost 3 bases and J lost 4, with 7 bases in between. CDR1 is LNHDA and CDR2 is SQIVND in the germline V gene (reference sequence). The CDR3 here is CASSITRYEQYF. The CDR3 nucleotides read TGTGCCAGTAGTATCACCAGATACGAGCAGTACTTC.

The chain recombines TRBV7-9 with TRBJ1-5; no clear D. Per the germline V gene, CDR1 is SEHNR and CDR2 is FQNEAQ (reference sequence). The CDR3 contains 12 residues. With 5 bases removed from V and 9 bases from J, the gap between germline ends came to 11 bases. The CDR3 DNA reads as TGTGCCAGCAGCCCTGAGGACTTGCCCCAGCATTTT. Residues: CASSPEDLPQHF.

The chain has TRBV28 and TRBJ1-5, with TRBD1 as a possible D gene (6 bases). The CDR3 contains 14 residues. CDR1 is MDHEN and CDR2 is SYDVKM in the germline V gene. V lost 7 bases, J lost 6 bases, and 16 bases lay in between. The CDR3 here is CASITGSGSQPQHF. CDR3 coding DNA: TGTGCCAGCATCACAGGGTCGGGAAGTCAGCCCCAGCATTTT.

CDR3 sequence (DNA): TGCGCCAGCAGCCCGGGACAGGGTTCATTCCGCTACGAGCAGTACTTC. It yields the protein CASSPGQGSFRYEQYF. The V call is TRBV5-1, the J call TRBJ2-7; 9 bases fit TRBD1. Germline loops: CDR1 SGHRS, CDR2 YFSETQ. The CDR3 sequence is 16 residues long. With V trimmed by 4 bases and J by 3 bases, 11 bases remained unmatched.

CDR3 coding DNA: TGTGCCAGCAGCTTGGATCAGGGGATTACCACCTTC. This translates into CASSLDQGITTF. V gene TRBV7-9 combines with J gene TRBJ1-2; a weak D match, TRBD1 (6 bases). V shed 3 bases and J shed 13 bases, with 15 bases lying between them. The CDR3 extends over 12 amino acids. Germline lookup yields CDR1 SEHNR and CDR2 FQNEAQ (reference sequence).

The genes are TRBV6-5 and TRBJ1-2, with 7 bases that match TRBD1. The CDR3 consists of 14 residues. Germline V gene data show CDR1 as MNHEY and CDR2 as SVGAGI. The V gene end was trimmed by 2 bases and the J gene end by 4 bases; junction bases not matched to a gene: 4. The CDR3 is CASSYRGQSYGYTF. The CDR3 DNA reads TGTGCCAGCAGTTACAGGGGGCAGAGCTATGGCTACACCTTC.

V usage is TRBV2 and J usage is TRBJ2-1, with no clear D. CDR3 length equals 17 residues. Germline V gene sequence: CDR1 SNHLY, CDR2 FYNNEI. V lost 8 bases, J lost 0 bases, and 20 bases lay in between. In nucleotides, the CDR3 is TGTGCCAGCTCGGCCTGGAACTATCCCAGCTCCTACAATGAGCAGTTCTTC. Translated, it gives CASSAWNYPSSYNEQFF.

V is TRBV9 and J is TRBJ2-1, with D unresolved. The germline gives CDR1 SGDLS, CDR2 YYNGEE. The V end was cut by 7 bases, the J end by 4 bases, with 12 bases between. The CDR3 is 13 residues long. CDR3 sequence (DNA): TGTGCCAGCGGGCGTAGTAGGTACAATGAGCAGTTCTTC. This codes for CASGRSRYNEQFF.